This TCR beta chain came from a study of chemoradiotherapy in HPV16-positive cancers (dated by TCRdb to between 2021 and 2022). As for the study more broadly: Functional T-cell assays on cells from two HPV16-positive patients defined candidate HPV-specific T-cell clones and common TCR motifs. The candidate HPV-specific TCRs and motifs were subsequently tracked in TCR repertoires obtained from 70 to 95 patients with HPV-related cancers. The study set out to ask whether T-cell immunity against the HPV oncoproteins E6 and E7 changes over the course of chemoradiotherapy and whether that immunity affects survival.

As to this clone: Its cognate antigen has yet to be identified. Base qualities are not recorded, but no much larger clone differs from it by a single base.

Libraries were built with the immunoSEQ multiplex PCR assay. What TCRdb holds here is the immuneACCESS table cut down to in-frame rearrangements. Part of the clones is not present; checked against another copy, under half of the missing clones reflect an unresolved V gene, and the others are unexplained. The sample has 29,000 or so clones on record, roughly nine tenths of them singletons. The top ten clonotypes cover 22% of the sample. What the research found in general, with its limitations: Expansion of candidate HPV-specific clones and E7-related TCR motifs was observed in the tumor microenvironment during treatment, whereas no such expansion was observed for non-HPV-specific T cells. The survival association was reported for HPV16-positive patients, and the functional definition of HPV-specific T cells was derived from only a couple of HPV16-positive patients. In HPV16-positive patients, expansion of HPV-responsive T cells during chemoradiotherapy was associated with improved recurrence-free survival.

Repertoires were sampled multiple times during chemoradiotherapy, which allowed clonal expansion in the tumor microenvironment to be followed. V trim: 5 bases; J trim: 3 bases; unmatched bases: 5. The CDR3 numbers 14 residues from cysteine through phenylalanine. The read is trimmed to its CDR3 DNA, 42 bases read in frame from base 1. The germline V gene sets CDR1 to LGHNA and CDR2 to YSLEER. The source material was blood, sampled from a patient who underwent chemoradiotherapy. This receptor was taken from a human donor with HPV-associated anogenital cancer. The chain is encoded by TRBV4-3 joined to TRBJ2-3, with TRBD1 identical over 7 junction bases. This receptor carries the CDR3 CASSTRTGTDTQYF. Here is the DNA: TGCGCCAGCAGCACACGGACAGGAACAGATACGCAGTATTTT.